Sequencing of this T cell receptor (beta chain) was carried out in a study of T cells in Graves' hyperthyroidism and ophthalmopathy. Regarding the study as a whole: From stable hyperthyroidism, ophthalmopathy was separated by a 13 V-J model.

This clonotype showed up many times. Its antigen is still unknown. This CDR3 region has 14 residues. Unmatched junction bases numbered 6, after V lost 4 bases and J lost 3 bases. Per the germline V gene, CDR1 is GTSNPN and CDR2 is SVGIG (reference sequence). Researchers amplified the TCR beta CDR3 regions from RNA transcripts. Primed by the HTBI set, a first-round RT-PCR was run on the TCR CDR3. Each CDR3 protein is one row after TCRdb ran MiXCR on the multiplex PCR reads. The table lists 340,000 or so distinct CDR3 sequences, roughly 17% of them singletons. The clonotype was recovered from a man aged 25 to 40 with Graves' hyperthyroidism. The sample taken for sequencing was blood. V is TRBV30 and J is TRBJ2-7, with TRBD2 matching over 10 bases. The chain's CDR3 is CAWTTSGDFYEQYF. DNA of the CDR3: TGTGCCTGGACCACTAGCGGGGACTTCTACGAGCAGTACTTC.